Listed below are T cell receptor beta chains from one sample, sequenced in a study of T cells in Graves' hyperthyroidism and ophthalmopathy. TCRdb independently ran MiXCR on the multiplex PCR reads; one entry per CDR3 protein. The repertoire holds approximately 710,000 distinct CDR3 sequences, with 15% to 20% as singletons. Sequencing input: blood. These receptors were collected from a man in his forties or fifties with Graves' hyperthyroidism. The CDR3 runs from the conserved cysteine through the conserved F or W. Each record gives: clone size, D gene, J gene, V gene, CDR3 DNA, CDR3 protein. A D gene is named only where the DNA matches it firmly. The listing skips clone size in some rows; elsewhere it reads once, few, many or a size class.

size: .; D: TRBD2; J: TRBJ2-7; V: TRBV14; DNA: TGTGCCAGCAGCCAACTAGCGGGGCCTCCCTACGAGCAGTACTTC; CDR3: CASSQLAGPPYEQYF
size: many; D: TRBD2; J: TRBJ2-1; V: TRBV7-6; DNA: TGTGCCAGCGCTATAGCGGGATGGGGTTACAATGAGCAGTTCTTC; CDR3: CASAIAGWGYNEQFF
size: many; D: TRBD1; J: TRBJ2-2; V: TRBV28; DNA: TGTGCCAGCAATTCCCCGGGACAGCTCCTCACCGGGGAGCTGTTTTTT; CDR3: CASNSPGQLLTGELFF
size: many; D: TRBD2; J: TRBJ2-5; V: TRBV28; DNA: TGTGCCAGCAGTATAACACCTAGCGGAGAGACCCAGTACTTC; CDR3: CASSITPSGETQYF
size: .; D: .; J: TRBJ2-4; V: TRBV13; DNA: TGTGCCAGCAGCCTGGCGGTAGCCAAAAACATTCAGTACTTC; CDR3: CASSLAVAKNIQYF
size: many; D: .; J: TRBJ2-3; V: TRBV6-1; DNA: TGTGCCAGCAGTTTGGCCGTTCTTACTAGCACAGATACGCAGTATTTT; CDR3: CASSLAVLTSTDTQYF
size: few; D: .; J: TRBJ1-4; V: TRBV20-1; DNA: TGCAGTGCTAGAGCCGGGGCTCGAGGAGAAAAACTGTTTTTT; CDR3: CSARAGARGEKLFF
size: .; D: TRBD1; J: TRBJ1-1; V: TRBV19; DNA: TGTGCCAGTAGAGGGGACAGAGCTTTGAACACTGAAGCTTTCTTT; CDR3: CASRGDRALNTEAFF
size: .; D: .; J: TRBJ1-5; V: TRBV2; DNA: TGTGCCAGCAGCTACCGGGACACCAAGAGGAGGGAGCCCCAGCATTTT; CDR3: CASSYRDTKRREPQHF
size: .; D: TRBD2; J: TRBJ2-1; V: TRBV20-1; DNA: TGCAGTGCTAGAGATATGTTTAGGGGGCTAGCGGGAGGGCAGGAGGAGCAGTTCTTC; CDR3: CSARDMFRGLAGGQEEQFF
size: many; D: .; J: TRBJ1-5; V: TRBV30; DNA: TGTGCCTGGAGTGCATATTCAAGAATAGGTCAGCCCCAGCATTTT; CDR3: CAWSAYSRIGQPQHF
size: .; D: .; J: TRBJ2-7; V: TRBV28; DNA: TGTGTCAGCAGTTTCCGGACTCCGTACGAGCAGTACTTC; CDR3: CVSSFRTPYEQYF
size: .; D: .; J: TRBJ2-7; V: TRBV19; DNA: TGTGCCAGCAGTGGGTTCGCCTACGAGCAGTACTTC; CDR3: CASSGFAYEQYF
size: many; D: TRBD2; J: TRBJ2-7; V: TRBV28; DNA: TGTGCCAGCAGCAAACTAGCGGGAGGGCCCTACGAGCAGTACTTC; CDR3: CASSKLAGGPYEQYF
size: many; D: .; J: TRBJ2-1; V: TRBV28; DNA: TGTGCCAGCAGCATCCGTACCGGGACAAGTACCTACAATGAGCAGTTCTTC; CDR3: CASSIRTGTSTYNEQFF
size: .; D: .; J: TRBJ1-1; V: TRBV30; DNA: TGTGCCTGGGGTGAGACCGCGAACACTGAAGCTTTCTTT; CDR3: CAWGETANTEAFF
size: .; D: .; J: TRBJ2-7; V: TRBV7-2; DNA: TGTGCCAGCAGCTTATCGACAGGAAGAGCCTACGAGCGGTACTTC; CDR3: CASSLSTGRAYERYF
size: .; D: TRBD1; J: TRBJ2-1; V: TRBV29-1; DNA: TGCAGCGTTGAATTAGGGACAGGGTCGGATGAGCAGTTCTTC; CDR3: CSVELGTGSDEQFF
size: few; D: .; J: TRBJ1-4; V: TRBV6-4; DNA: TGTGCCAGCAGTGAATCGACGGGACAACCTCTGTTTTTT; CDR3: CASSESTGQPLFF
size: few; D: TRBD2; J: TRBJ2-2; V: TRBV6-2/TRBV6-3; DNA: TGTGCCAGCAGGAGCGGGAGATCCACCGGGGAGCTGTTTTTT; CDR3: CASRSGRSTGELFF
size: many; D: .; J: TRBJ2-2; V: TRBV7-2; DNA: TGTGCCAGCAGCGATGCTAGAGGGCGGCTCACCGGGGAGCTGTTTTTT; CDR3: CASSDARGRLTGELFF
size: few; D: .; J: TRBJ2-7; V: TRBV18; DNA: TGTGCCAGCTCACCAAACAGGGATTCCTACGAGCAGTACTTC; CDR3: CASSPNRDSYEQYF
size: many; D: .; J: TRBJ2-1; V: TRBV12-3/TRBV12-4; DNA: TGTGCCAGCAGTCCCTTATATGAGCAGTTCTTC; CDR3: CASSPLYEQFF
size: many; D: .; J: TRBJ2-5; V: TRBV18; DNA: TGTGCCAGCTCAAGGGACTCGCGGGGTCAAGAGACCCAGTACTTC; CDR3: CASSRDSRGQETQYF
size: few; D: .; J: TRBJ1-2; V: TRBV12-3/TRBV12-4; DNA: TGTGCCAGCAGTCCCCGGGAAAATGGCTACACCTTC; CDR3: CASSPRENGYTF
size: many; D: TRBD2; J: TRBJ2-4; V: TRBV5-6; DNA: TGTGCCAGCCGACTAGCGGGAAGGGACATTCAGTACTTC; CDR3: CASRLAGRDIQYF
size: .; D: .; J: TRBJ2-7; V: TRBV28; DNA: TGTGCCAGCAGTTCTATGACTAGAAACGAGCAGTACTTC; CDR3: CASSSMTRNEQYF
size: .; D: TRBD1; J: TRBJ2-5; V: TRBV6-5; DNA: TGTGCCAGCAGTTACCGGCAGGGGGCTTGGGACACCCAGTACTTC; CDR3: CASSYRQGAWDTQYF
size: many; D: TRBD2; J: TRBJ2-2; V: TRBV6-1; DNA: TGTGCCAGCAAAATTCTAGCGGGAGGTTACACCGGGGAGCTGTTTTTT; CDR3: CASKILAGGYTGELFF
size: many; D: TRBD2; J: TRBJ2-7; V: TRBV6-6; DNA: TGTGCCAGCAGTTACTCCGGACTAGCGGGAGGGGAGCAGTACTTC; CDR3: CASSYSGLAGGEQYF
size: many; D: .; J: TRBJ2-5; V: TRBV28; DNA: TGTGCCAGCAGTTCCAGGGGAGCGGTCGAGACCCAGTACTTC; CDR3: CASSSRGAVETQYF
size: .; D: TRBD1; J: TRBJ1-5; V: TRBV29-1; DNA: TGCAGCGCCTCGGGACAGGGGCTCAATCAGCCCCAGCATTTT; CDR3: CSASGQGLNQPQHF
size: .; D: .; J: TRBJ2-2; V: TRBV30; DNA: TGTGCCTGGACCCGCAGGGGCCACACCGGGGAGCTGTTTTTT; CDR3: CAWTRRGHTGELFF
size: .; D: TRBD1; J: TRBJ1-2; V: TRBV24-1; DNA: TGTGCCACCAGTGATCCCACAGGGGGGCATGGCTACACCTTC; CDR3: CATSDPTGGHGYTF
size: few; D: TRBD1; J: TRBJ2-3; V: TRBV28; DNA: TGTGCCAGCAACCTCCCCGGACAGGGGTGGGATACGCAGTATTTT; CDR3: CASNLPGQGWDTQYF
size: many; D: .; J: TRBJ1-1; V: TRBV6-5; DNA: TGTGCCAGCAGTAACCGGGACACCTTGAACACTGAAGCTTTCTTT; CDR3: CASSNRDTLNTEAFF
size: many; D: .; J: TRBJ2-1; V: TRBV28; DNA: TGTGCCAGCAGCTCCGTCGGACGCGGGACTGTTATCTATGAGCAGTTCTTC; CDR3: CASSSVGRGTVIYEQFF
size: few; D: TRBD2; J: TRBJ2-1; V: TRBV20-1; DNA: TGCAGTGCTAAACAACCCCCATACGAACTAGCGGGGTGGGGCAATGAGCAGTTCTTC; CDR3: CSAKQPPYELAGWGNEQFF
size: many; D: .; J: TRBJ1-5; V: TRBV20-1; DNA: TGCAGTGCCAGAAGGGGGTACAATCAGCCCCAGCATTTT; CDR3: CSARRGYNQPQHF
size: .; D: .; J: TRBJ1-1; V: TRBV12-3/TRBV12-4; DNA: TGTGCCAGCAGCCCCCATCCCCCCATGAACACTGAAGCTTTCTTT; CDR3: CASSPHPPMNTEAFF
size: few; D: TRBD1; J: TRBJ2-1; V: TRBV7-9; DNA: TGTGCCAGCAGCCCGGGACAGGGGATAGGTGAGCAGTTCTTC; CDR3: CASSPGQGIGEQFF
size: many; D: TRBD1; J: TRBJ2-5; V: TRBV7-9; DNA: TGTGCCAGCAGCGACGGGACAGTACAAGAGACCCAGTACTTC; CDR3: CASSDGTVQETQYF
size: few; D: .; J: TRBJ2-7; V: TRBV15; DNA: TGTGCCACCAGCAGAGACCCGCATGAGGGAGCCGCCTCCTACGAGCAGTACTTC; CDR3: CATSRDPHEGAASYEQYF